This T cell receptor beta chain came from a study of Graves' ophthalmopathy and Graves' hyperthyroidism. Study-wide results and caveats: Classification of ophthalmopathy versus stable hyperthyroidism by a 13-signature model yielded approximately 90% sensitivity and around 76% specificity.

The CDR3 consists of 13 residues. V lost 3 bases and J 6 bases, leaving 12 bases between the germline ends. The germline V gene encodes CDR1 GTSNPN and CDR2 SVGIG (reference sequence). The TCR beta CDR3 regions underwent amplification from RNA transcripts. Amplification began with first-round RT-PCR using HTBI primers, then second-round multiplex PCR was performed. TCRdb re-called the multiplex PCR reads with MiXCR, one entry per CDR3 protein. The sample yields some 350,000 distinct CDR3 sequences, about a sixth seen once. This clonotype has more than one count but fewer than ten. The antigen is undetermined. Participants with hyperthyroidism, aged 18 to 65, were newly diagnosed with under 2 months' duration. Other autoimmune diseases, uncontrolled infections, pregnancy or lactation ruled patients out of participation.

Sequenced material: peripheral blood. The sequence came from an adult woman with stable Graves' hyperthyroidism. The chain employs TRBV30 and TRBJ1-5, with D unresolved. The CDR3 sequence is CAWRGPPSQPQHF. CDR3 in DNA: TGTGCCTGGAGAGGGCCCCCCTCTCAGCCCCAGCATTTT.